These T cell receptor beta chains were read from a single sample in a study of shared clonotypes between healthy human individuals. Using immunoSEQ multiplex PCR, the repertoire was profiled, and TCRdb retains in-frame clones only, with some absent. The data hold a few hundred thousand clones, with around 72% observed a single time. The specimen was memory CD4+ T cells sorted from blood. The receptor source for this set is a man aged 30 to 45 in good health. Both conserved end residues are part of each CDR3. The order of the fields is D gene, CDR3 length, V gene, J gene, clone size, CDR3 DNA, CDR3 protein. A D gene is named only where the DNA matches it firmly. Part of the rows lack a size; the others show once, few, many or a class for expanded clones.

>TRBD1|14|TRBV5-1|TRBJ1-2|-
TGCGCCAGCAGCTTAGCCGGGACAGGGGGTGGCTACACCTTC
CASSLAGTGGGYTF
>-|13|TRBV29-1|TRBJ1-5|-
TGCAGCGTTGAGGAGACAGAAAATCAGCCCCAGCATTTT
CSVEETENQPQHF
>-|14|TRBV30|TRBJ1-1|-
TGTGCCTCCAGGCCACCTGGGTTGAACACTGAAGCTTTCTTT
CASRPPGLNTEAFF
>TRBD2|14|TRBV5-1|TRBJ2-5|-
TGCGCCAGCAGCGGGACTAGCGGCGAAGAGACCCAGTACTTC
CASSGTSGEETQYF
>-|10|TRBV29-1|TRBJ2-3|-
TGCAGCTCCAACACAGATACGCAGTATTTT
CSSNTDTQYF
>-|13|TRBV18|TRBJ2-4|few
TGTGCCAGCTCAGATCTAGCCAAAAACATTCAGTACTTC
CASSDLAKNIQYF
>TRBD2|15|TRBV7-9|TRBJ2-3|-
TGTGCCAGCATTCGGAGTAGCGGGAGCACAGATACGCAGTATTTT
CASIRSSGSTDTQYF
>-|14|TRBV19|TRBJ1-1|-
TGTGCCAGTAGTATGTTGGGCGCGAACACTGAAGCTTTCTTT
CASSMLGANTEAFF
>-|13|TRBV6-1|TRBJ1-1|few
TGTGCCAGCAGTGGCAGGGCGAACACTGAAGCTTTCTTT
CASSGRANTEAFF
>TRBD1|13|TRBV6-5|TRBJ1-5|-
TGTGCCAGCAGTTCTGGGACAGCTCGGCCCCAGCATTTT
CASSSGTARPQHF
>TRBD1|14|TRBV19|TRBJ1-5|-
TGTGCCAGTAGGAGGACAGGGGGCAATCAGCCCCAGCATTTT
CASRRTGGNQPQHF
>TRBD1|14|TRBV6-1|TRBJ1-5|-
TGTGCCAGCAGTGAAAGGGGGCGCGGTCAGCCCCAGCATTTT
CASSERGRGQPQHF
>TRBD1|15|TRBV6-4|TRBJ1-5|-
TGTGCCAGCAGTGAGGGGACAGGGGTCCCTCAGCCCCAGCATTTT
CASSEGTGVPQPQHF
>TRBD2|17|TRBV11-2|TRBJ2-3|once
TGTGCCAGCAGCCCCCGGACTAGCGGGACCGACACAGATACGCAGTATTTT
CASSPRTSGTDTDTQYF
>-|13|TRBV10-1|TRBJ2-3|few
TGCGCCAGCAGTCGCACTAGTACAGATACGCAGTATTTT
CASSRTSTDTQYF
>TRBD1|18|TRBV19|TRBJ1-5|-
TGTGCCAGTAGTGCCCGGGACAGGGGCTCCTATAGCAATCAGCCCCAGCATTTT
CASSARDRGSYSNQPQHF
>-|13|TRBV7-6|TRBJ2-1|few
TGTGCCAGCAGTCAAGGAGGCGGCAATGAGCAGTTCTTC
CASSQGGGNEQFF
>-|14|TRBV27|TRBJ2-7|few
TGTGCCAGCTCACGGCGAGGGGAGGCCTGGGAGCAGTACTTC
CASSRRGEAWEQYF
>-|14|TRBV5-1|TRBJ1-3|-
TGCGCCAGCAGCTTAGGGGCTGGTGGAAACACCATATATTTT
CASSLGAGGNTIYF
>TRBD2|14|TRBV28|TRBJ2-7|-
TGTGCCAGCACTAATAGCGGGTTCCCCTACGAGCAGTACTTC
CASTNSGFPYEQYF
>TRBD2|19|TRBV13|TRBJ2-2|-
TGTGCCAGCAGATTCACTAGCGGGAGTATTGTCGGTTTGACCGGGGAGCTGTTTTTT
CASRFTSGSIVGLTGELFF
>-|15|TRBV15|TRBJ2-5|once
TGTGCCACCAGCAGAGAGACCGGACACCAAGAGACCCAGTACTTC
CATSRETGHQETQYF
>-|11|TRBV29-1|TRBJ2-3|many
TGCAGCGCAGACCAAACAGATACGCAGTATTTT
CSADQTDTQYF
>-|13|TRBV7-7|TRBJ2-5|-
TGTGCCAGCAGCCGATCAGGGCCAGAGACCCAGTACTTC
CASSRSGPETQYF
>TRBD2|15|TRBV4-1|TRBJ2-7|-
TGCGCCAGCAGCTTGCGGGAGGGGAGCTCCTACGAGCAGTACTTC
CASSLREGSSYEQYF
>TRBD2|15|TRBV7-6|TRBJ2-5|once
TGTGCCAGCAGCCCGGGACTAGCGGCCCTATACGGCCAGTACTTC
CASSPGLAALYGQYF
>TRBD2|11|TRBV19|TRBJ2-1|-
TGTGGAGCGGGAAAATACAATGAGCAGTTCTTC
CGAGKYNEQFF
>-|15|TRBV7-3|TRBJ1-3|few
TGTGCCAGCAGCTTAAGGGGGGACTCTGGAAACACCATATATTTT
CASSLRGDSGNTIYF
>-|15|TRBV30|TRBJ2-1|-
TGTGCCTGGAGCCCGGCGGGAAAGCTTAACAATGAGCAGTTCTTC
CAWSPAGKLNNEQFF
>TRBD1|15|TRBV12-5|TRBJ2-1|-
TGTGCTAGTGGTCGGACAGGGAGACCCATCAATGAGCAGTTCTTC
CASGRTGRPINEQFF
>TRBD1|15|TRBV5-8|TRBJ2-3|-
TGTGCCAGCAGCCGGGACAGGGCGTACACAGATACGCAGTATTTT
CASSRDRAYTDTQYF
>TRBD2|17|TRBV9|TRBJ2-3|-
TGTGCCAGCAGCGTAGCTCTTGGACTAGCGGGAAGGAGCACGCAGTATTTT
CASSVALGLAGRSTQYF
>TRBD1|13|TRBV29-1|TRBJ1-1|-
TGCAGCGGCCGGACAGGGATCGGGACTGAAGCTTTCTTT
CSGRTGIGTEAFF
>TRBD1|15|TRBV11-2|TRBJ1-2|-
TGTGCCAGCAGCCCAAAACAGGGGCGGAGCTATGGCTACACCTTC
CASSPKQGRSYGYTF
>-|16|TRBV21-1|TRBJ1-3|-
TGTGCCAGCAGCAAGATGGACCAGGGGCCTGGAAACACCATATATTTT
CASSKMDQGPGNTIYF
>-|14|TRBV7-2|TRBJ2-7|few
TGTGCCAGCAGCGCAGATGGACGGACCTACGAGCAGTACTTC
CASSADGRTYEQYF
>-|15|TRBV5-5|TRBJ2-2|few
TGTGCCAGCAGCCCGGGTGCGGCGAACACCGGGGAGCTGTTTTTT
CASSPGAANTGELFF
>-|12|TRBV29-1|TRBJ2-4|few
TGCAGCGTTAAGGAGGTCAAAAACATTCAGTACTTC
CSVKEVKNIQYF
>TRBD2|19|TRBV15|TRBJ2-5|many
TGTGCCACCAGCAGTTTTAAAACCTCTAGCGGGAGGTCCCAAGAGACCCAGTACTTC
CATSSFKTSSGRSQETQYF
>-|14|TRBV7-2|TRBJ2-4|-
TGTGCCAGCAGCTTCCTGACTCAGGGCGGCATTCAGTACTTC
CASSFLTQGGIQYF
>TRBD2|14|TRBV2|TRBJ2-5|few
TGTGCCAGCAGTAGGGGACTAGCGGGAGGGGCCCAGTACTTC
CASSRGLAGGAQYF